This T cell receptor (beta chain) was identified during a study of T cell responses to AZD1222 COVID-19 vaccine. Study summary: The study pooled second doses at about 4 or about 12 weeks.

The protocol was immunoSEQ multiplex PCR, while the TCRdb copy is restricted to in-frame clones and leaves out a portion. The repertoire holds about 190,000 clones, with more than 80% as singletons. CDR1 SGHDT and CDR2 YYEEEE come from the germline V gene. V lost 3 bases and J lost 1; bases outside the gene matches: 5. This CDR3 region has 17 residues. Study results and caveats: Researchers took repertoire samples only after the peak T cell response had come. The study found vaccine-associated CD4 TCRs spanning spike, dominant at 160-218 and 743-854. Just a handful of people given AZD1222 tested seropositive at baseline.

Concerning this clone: Its antigen is still unknown.

This chain links TRBV5-6 with TRBJ2-3; 13 bases fit TRBD2. The sample was peripheral blood, taken on day 0 of AZD1222 vaccination. The sequence came from an adult in good health. The CDR3 region is CASSSRTSGGRTDTQYF. The CDR3 nucleotides are TGTGCCAGCAGCTCACGGACTAGCGGGGGCCGCACAGATACGCAGTATTTT.